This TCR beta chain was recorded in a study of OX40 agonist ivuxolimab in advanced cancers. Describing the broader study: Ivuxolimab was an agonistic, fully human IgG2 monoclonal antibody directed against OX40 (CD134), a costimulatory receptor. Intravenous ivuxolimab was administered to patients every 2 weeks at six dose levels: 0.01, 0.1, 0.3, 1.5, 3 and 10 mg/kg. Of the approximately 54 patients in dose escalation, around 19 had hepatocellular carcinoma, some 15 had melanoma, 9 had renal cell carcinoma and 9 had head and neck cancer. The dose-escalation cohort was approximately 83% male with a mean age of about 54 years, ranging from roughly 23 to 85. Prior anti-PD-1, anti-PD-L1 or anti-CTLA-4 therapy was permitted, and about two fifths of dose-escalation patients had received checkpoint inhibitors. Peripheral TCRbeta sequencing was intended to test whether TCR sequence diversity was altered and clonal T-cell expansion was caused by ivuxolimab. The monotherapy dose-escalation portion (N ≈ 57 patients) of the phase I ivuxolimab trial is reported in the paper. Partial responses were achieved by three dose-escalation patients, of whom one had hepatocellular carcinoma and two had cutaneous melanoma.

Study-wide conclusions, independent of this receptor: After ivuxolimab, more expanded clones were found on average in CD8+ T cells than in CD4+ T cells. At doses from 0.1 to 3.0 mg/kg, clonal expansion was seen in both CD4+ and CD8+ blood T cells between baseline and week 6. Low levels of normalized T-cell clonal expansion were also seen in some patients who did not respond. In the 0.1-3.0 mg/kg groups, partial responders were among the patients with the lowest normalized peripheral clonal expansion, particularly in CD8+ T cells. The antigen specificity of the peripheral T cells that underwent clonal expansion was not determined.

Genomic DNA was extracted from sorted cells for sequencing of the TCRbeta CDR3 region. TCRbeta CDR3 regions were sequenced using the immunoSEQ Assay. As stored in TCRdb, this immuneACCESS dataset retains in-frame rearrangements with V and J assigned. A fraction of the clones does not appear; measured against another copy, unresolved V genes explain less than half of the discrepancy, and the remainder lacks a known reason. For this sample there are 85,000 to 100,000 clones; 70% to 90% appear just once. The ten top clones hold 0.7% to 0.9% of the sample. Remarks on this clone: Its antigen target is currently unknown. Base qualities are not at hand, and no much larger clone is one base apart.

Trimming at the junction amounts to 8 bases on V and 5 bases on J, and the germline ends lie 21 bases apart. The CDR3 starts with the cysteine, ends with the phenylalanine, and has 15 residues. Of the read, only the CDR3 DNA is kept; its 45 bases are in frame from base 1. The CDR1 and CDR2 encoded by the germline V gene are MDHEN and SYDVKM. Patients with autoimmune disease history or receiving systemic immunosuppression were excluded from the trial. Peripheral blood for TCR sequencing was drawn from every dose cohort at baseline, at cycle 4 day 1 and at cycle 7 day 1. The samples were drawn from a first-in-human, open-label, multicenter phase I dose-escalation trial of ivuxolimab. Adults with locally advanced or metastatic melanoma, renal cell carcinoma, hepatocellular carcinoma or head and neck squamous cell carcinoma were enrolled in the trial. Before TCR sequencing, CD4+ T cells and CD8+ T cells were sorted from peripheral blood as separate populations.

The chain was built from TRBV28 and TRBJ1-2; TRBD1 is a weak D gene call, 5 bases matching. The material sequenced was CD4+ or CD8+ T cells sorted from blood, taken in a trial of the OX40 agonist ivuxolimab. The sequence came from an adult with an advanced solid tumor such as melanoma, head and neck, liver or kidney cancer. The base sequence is TGTGCCAGCTCAGTTTCCGTCGGGGGAAGGTATGGCTACACCTTC. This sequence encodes CASSVSVGGRYGYTF.